A selection of T cell receptor beta chains follows, all from one sample in a study of human T cells and chemical hapten exposure. TCRdb re-derived calls from the 5' RACE reads in MiXCR, one entry per CDR3 protein. The sample has about 80,000 distinct CDR3 sequences; about a sixth are singletons. The receptors derive from a female donor in good health. CDR3s include the opening cysteine and the closing phenylalanine or tryptophan. A D gene is named only where the DNA matches it firmly. The size field is filled for only some rows; it gives once, few, many or a size class.

j_gene	v_gene	abundance	d_gene	CDR3nt	CDR3aa
TRBJ2-1	TRBV6-2/TRBV6-3	-	-	TGTGCCAGCAGCTCCATGGGACTTGCCTACAATGAGCAGTTCTTC	CASSSMGLAYNEQFF
TRBJ1-2	TRBV20-1	-	-	TGCAGTCCCTTCGACCCTAACTATGGCTACACCTTC	CSPFDPNYGYTF
TRBJ2-5	TRBV6-1	-	TRBD2	TGTGCCAGCAGTGAACTACTAGCGGGAGGTTCCGAGACCCAGTACTTC	CASSELLAGGSETQYF
TRBJ2-3	TRBV28	-	-	TGTGCCAGCAGTTCCCTAACTATCACAGATACGCAGTATTTT	CASSSLTITDTQYF
TRBJ1-5	TRBV7-2	-	TRBD1	TGTGCCAGCAGCTTTGACAGGGGGCTAGGGCAGCCCCAGCATTTT	CASSFDRGLGQPQHF
TRBJ2-1	TRBV4-1	-	-	TGCGCCAGCAGCCAAGATTTACCCTTCGGGAGCCTCAGCGCCTACAATGAGCAGTTCTTC	CASSQDLPFGSLSAYNEQFF
TRBJ1-1	TRBV7-8	few	-	TGTGCCAGCAGCTTCTCCAGGATGAACACTGAAGCTTTCTTT	CASSFSRMNTEAFF
TRBJ2-1	TRBV6-1	few	TRBD2	TGTGCCAGCAGTGAACCGTGGACTAGCGGTGAGCAGTTCTTC	CASSEPWTSGEQFF
TRBJ2-5	TRBV5-1	-	-	TGCGCCAGCAGCGTACACAGAAAGGGAGAGACCCAGTACTTC	CASSVHRKGETQYF
TRBJ1-5	TRBV28	-	-	TGTGCCAGCGAGGGATCGGGGGCGACTCAGCCCCAGCATTTT	CASEGSGATQPQHF